The T cell receptor (beta chain) described here comes from a study of T cell repertoires in cytomegalovirus infection. Study-wide context: It can be stated that public TCR beta signatures indicated CMV infection as well as a matching HLA type.

This clonotype was observed at least ten times. Its target is not known. Study-wide points: It was HLA-C-restricted CMV-specific TCR beta clonotypes that dominated the response ex vivo.

TCRdb reprocessed the reads via MiXCR and lists one record per CDR3 protein. Among roughly 220,000 distinct CDR3 sequences listed, 35% to 45% were seen once. Germline CDR1 is MNHNS and CDR2 is SASEGT. The CDR3 has 16 residues. V lost 0 bases to trimming and J lost 2 bases; unmatched junction nucleotides: 3. The chain links TRBV6-1 to TRBJ2-5, with 10 bases lining up with TRBD1. The clonotype comes from a human donor in good health (CMV status not recorded). Some clones in this sample may be carry-over from other donors' samples. The source material was CD8+ T cells from cultured PBMCs, sampled from culture after CMV antigen stimulation. The CDR3 spells CASSEATGGIQETQYF. Here the CDR3 DNA reads TGTGCCAGCAGTGAAGCGACAGGGGGCATACAAGAGACCCAGTACTTC.